The 10 T cell receptor beta chains below were found in one sample sequenced in a study of beta chain features in type 1 diabetes. Study-level results: A moderate, significant TCRB CDR3 shortening appeared in type 1 diabetes across four CD4+ subsets.

Expressed TCRB transcripts were sequenced after all isolated RNA was converted to cDNA. Generated by immunoSEQ multiplex PCR, the TCRdb table keeps only in-frame clones and is missing some. The repertoire holds about 14,000 clones, with around three fifths as singletons. Their antigens are not known. Sequencing was done on a sample of stem cell memory CD4+ T cells from blood. These receptors were obtained from a woman aged 18-35 years with type 1 diabetes.

The J gene is TRBJ2-7, the V gene TRBV11-3, with 8 positions matching TRBD1. J was trimmed by 0 bases and V by 3 bases; bases with no gene match: 7. This CDR3 has 16 residues. Germline lookup yields CDR1 SGHNT and CDR2 YENEEA. For the CDR3, the DNA is TGTGCCAGCAGCTTCACCAGGGGGCCGAGCTCCTACGAGCAGTACTTC. Its translation: CASSFTRGPSSYEQYF.

J is TRBJ2-1 and V is TRBV4-2; unclear D gene. Germline loops: CDR1 LGHNA, CDR2 YNFKEQ. This CDR3 spans 17 amino acids. V was pared by 0 bases and J by 2 bases, with 14 bases between. The CDR3: CASSQDWASLAYNEQFF. CDR3 in DNA: TGTGCCAGCAGCCAAGATTGGGCAAGTTTAGCCTACAATGAGCAGTTCTTC.

The gene calls are TRBV6-5 and TRBJ1-6; the D is unclear. V was trimmed by 2 bases and J by 7 bases, leaving 6 bases between them. The CDR3 runs 13 residues. Per the germline V gene, CDR1 is MNHEY and CDR2 is SVGAGI. The DNA for the CDR3 is TGTGCCAGCAGTTACAACGGGAATTCACCCCTCCACTTT. Translated, it gives CASSYNGNSPLHF.

The rearrangement links TRBV6-1 to TRBJ2-3; TRBD1 is a possible D gene (7 bases). V lost 10 bases, J lost 5 bases, and 22 bases lay in between. The CDR3 loop spans 15 amino acids. Per the germline V gene, CDR1 is MNHNS and CDR2 is SASEGT. The CDR3: CANSGGRQGEDTQYF. DNA of the CDR3: TGTGCCAATAGCGGAGGGCGCCAGGGGGAAGATACGCAGTATTTT.

This clone was seen a few times. The chain employs TRBV7-2 and TRBJ1-2; D gene ambiguous. V gave up 5 bases and J gave up 3 bases, with 4 bases separating them. This CDR3 spans 11 amino acids. The germline CDR1 and CDR2 sequences are SGHTA and FQGNSA. This CDR3 is CASSPDYGYTF. The CDR3 region has the DNA TGTGCCAGCAGCCCAGACTATGGCTACACCTTC.

CDR3 in DNA: TGCAGCGCCAGGTCCAGGGAGACCCAGTACTTC. Translated: CSARSRETQYF. The chain carries TRBV29-1 and TRBJ2-5; D not resolved. Germline CDR1 is SQVTM and CDR2 is ANQGSEA. V was shortened by 7 bases and J by 5 bases, with 11 bases between the two germline ends. This CDR3 has 11 residues.

The J gene is TRBJ1-4, the V gene TRBV7-9; D remains unclear. V was cut by 3 bases and J by 5 bases, with 10 bases left in between. The CDR3 runs to 14 residues. Per germline, CDR1 SEHNR and CDR2 FQNEAQ (reference sequence). The CDR3 loop is CASSLLGWNEKLFF. The CDR3 nucleotides read TGTGCCAGCAGCTTGCTAGGCTGGAATGAAAAACTGTTTTTT.

The chain carries TRBV6-1 and TRBJ2-5; TRBD1 agrees at 8 bases. Unmatched junction bases numbered 7, after V lost 8 bases and J lost 5 bases. CDR1 is MNHNS and CDR2 is SASEGT in the germline V gene. The CDR3 runs to 13 residues. CDR3 residues: CASERTGTETQYF. CDR3 coding DNA: TGTGCCAGCGAAAGGACAGGGACTGAGACCCAGTACTTC.

The V call is TRBV4-3, the J call TRBJ2-2; unclear D gene. CDR3 length: 12 amino acids. Germline V CDR1 and CDR2: LGHNA, YSLEER. Trimming removed 4 bases from V and 8 bases from J, with 8 bases in between. CDR3: CASSLHAGELFF. As DNA, the CDR3 is TGCGCCAGCAGCCTACACGCTGGGGAGCTGTTTTTT.

The genes are TRBV7-8 and TRBJ2-2; no reliable D call. CDR3 length: 13 amino acids. V was trimmed by 3 bases and J by 7 bases, leaving 9 bases between them. Germline lookup yields CDR1 SGHVS and CDR2 FQNEAQ. The CDR3 region has the DNA TGTGCCAGCAGCTTCAACACAATCGGGGAGCTGTTTTTT. Protein product: CASSFNTIGELFF.